This T cell receptor (beta chain) was observed in a study of early T cells in non-severe SARS-CoV-2 infection. For the study at large: Bulk RNA taken from unsorted whole blood was sequenced, leaving chains unpaired.

This CDR3 has 15 amino acids. Trimming removed 4 bases from V and 4 bases from J; junction bases left unmatched: 1. Germline CDR1 MNHNS, CDR2 SASEGT. This clonotype was observed a few times. A single record per CDR3 protein comes from TCRdb applying MiXCR to the 5' RACE reads. The data show 75,000 to 100,000 distinct CDR3 sequences, 16% seen once. This clonotype was sampled from an adult who was a healthcare worker with PCR-confirmed SARS-CoV-2 infection or an uninfected control (not recorded which). The sample comprised whole blood. This rearrangement joins TRBV6-1 to TRBJ2-3; 14 bases match TRBD2. DNA of the CDR3: TGTGCCAGCAGTGGACTAGCGGGGGGGCCAGATACGCAGTATTTT. Translated, it gives CASSGLAGGPDTQYF.